This is a list of T cell receptor beta chains from one sample in a study of T cell repertoires in cytomegalovirus infection. TCRdb passed the reads through MiXCR, listing each CDR3 protein once. The repertoire has nearly 550,000 distinct CDR3 sequences, about 15% of them found once; the top ten carry about 24%. The material sequenced was CD8+ T cells from PBMCs. The origin of the receptors is a human donor in good health (CMV status not recorded). Some clones in this sample may be carry-over from other donors' samples. The CDR3 runs from the conserved cysteine through the conserved F or W. D genes are given only for firm matches. Part of the rows lack a size; the others show once, few, many or a class for expanded clones.

>.|TRBV5-4|once|TRBJ1-2
TGTGCCAGCAGCTTAATCCAGGGCGGACACTATGGCTACACCTTC
CASSLIQGGHYGYTF
>.|TRBV19|few|TRBJ1-1
TGTGCCAGTACCAACAGGGAGGACACTGAAGCTTTCTTT
CASTNREDTEAFF
>.|TRBV28|many|TRBJ1-1
TGTGCCAGCAGTTTAGCGGACACGAACACTGAAGCTTTCTTT
CASSLADTNTEAFF
>.|TRBV25-1|few|TRBJ2-1
TGTGCCAGCATCAGAGCGGGCGACTACAATGAGCAGTTCTTC
CASIRAGDYNEQFF
>TRBD1|TRBV7-9|.|TRBJ1-1
TGTGCCAGCAGCCCAGCAGGGACAGGGGCCACTGAAGCTTGCTTT
CASSPAGTGATEACF
>TRBD1|TRBV12-3/TRBV12-4|many|TRBJ1-6
TGTGCCAGCAGTTCCCATCAGGGACAGGGAGACTCACCCCTCCACTTT
CASSSHQGQGDSPLHF
>TRBD2|TRBV29-1|.|TRBJ2-7
TGCAGCGTTGATGGGGGGGAGTCCTACGAGCAGTACTTC
CSVDGGESYEQYF
>.|TRBV12-3/TRBV12-4|.|TRBJ1-5
TGTGCAAGCAGCGCACAGTTCTCTCGTCAGCCCCAGCATTTT
CASSAQFSRQPQHF
>.|TRBV12-3/TRBV12-4|.|TRBJ2-1
TGTGCCAGCAGTTTAGTTGCCAGTGAGCAGTTCTTC
CASSLVASEQFF
>TRBD1|TRBV24-1|few|TRBJ2-1
TGTGCCACCAGTGATTCGCCGGGACAGCGCTCCAATGAGCAGTTCTTC
CATSDSPGQRSNEQFF
>.|TRBV28|many|TRBJ1-2
TGTGCCAGCAGTCCCGACAGGCCGCAGGATGGCTACACCTTC
CASSPDRPQDGYTF
>TRBD1|TRBV28|many|TRBJ1-3
TGTGCCAGCAGCCCACCTCGGGACAGGGGAAGGTACTCTGGAAACACCATATATTTT
CASSPPRDRGRYSGNTIYF
>.|TRBV12-3/TRBV12-4|few|TRBJ1-2
TGTGCCAGCAGTTTGCGAGGGAAACACAACTATGGCTACACCTTC
CASSLRGKHNYGYTF
>.|TRBV6-5|many|TRBJ1-1
TGTGCCAGCATTCCATCCCAGGGGAACACTGAAGCTTTCTTT
CASIPSQGNTEAFF
>.|TRBV12-3/TRBV12-4|many|TRBJ2-1
TGTGCCAGCATCTTTGAGGGGGGGGGCCCTGGAAATGAGCAGTTCTTC
CASIFEGGGPGNEQFF
>TRBD1|TRBV7-9|many|TRBJ2-1
TGTGCCAGCATGGCCAGGGACAGTCTAGACAATGAGCAGTTCTTC
CASMARDSLDNEQFF
>TRBD1|TRBV7-2|many|TRBJ1-2
TGTGCCAGCAGCCTGACAGGGGGCGCAGCGCGCGGCTACACCTTC
CASSLTGGAARGYTF
>.|TRBV12-3/TRBV12-4|many|TRBJ1-2
TGTGCCAGCACCCCGGACGGGTCCTATGGCTACACCTTC
CASTPDGSYGYTF
>.|TRBV7-8|many|TRBJ1-4
TGTGCCAGCAGCTTAGAATCAAACCTGGTAGATGAAAAACTGTTTTTT
CASSLESNLVDEKLFF
>TRBD1|TRBV11-1|many|TRBJ2-7
TGTGCCAGCAGCCATCGGGACAGGGGTAACGAGCAGTACTTC
CASSHRDRGNEQYF
>TRBD2|TRBV12-3/TRBV12-4|many|TRBJ2-5
TGTGCCAGCGCTAAAGTCTCAAGACTAGCGGGAGGTGACGGGGAGACCCAGTACTTC
CASAKVSRLAGGDGETQYF
>.|TRBV6-1|many|TRBJ2-1
TGTGCCTCACTGAGGGCCCGGGAGCAGTTCTTC
CASLRAREQFF
>TRBD1|TRBV19|few|TRBJ1-5
TGTGCCAGTACCCTAGGGGGCCAGCCCCAGCATTTT
CASTLGGQPQHF
>.|TRBV28|many|TRBJ2-1
TGTGCCAGCAGAACAGGGTCCAGCTCCTACAATGAGCAGTTCTTC
CASRTGSSSYNEQFF
>.|TRBV27|.|TRBJ2-1
TGTGCCAGCACCCCTGACAGGTCTGCCTACAATGAGCAGTTCTTC
CASTPDRSAYNEQFF
>.|TRBV4-2|many|TRBJ1-1
TGTGCCAGCAGCCAAGGGGGACGCATGAACACTGAAGCTTTCTTT
CASSQGGRMNTEAFF
>TRBD2|TRBV7-9|many|TRBJ2-2
TGTGCCAGCAGCTTAGGGGGGGGACCGACGAACACCGGGGAGCTGTTTTTT
CASSLGGGPTNTGELFF
>.|TRBV18|few|TRBJ2-1
TGTGCCAGCTCACCGGAGGGGGTCCCTATCTACAATGAGCAGTTCTTC
CASSPEGVPIYNEQFF
>.|TRBV20-1|.|TRBJ1-4
TGCAGTGCCTTAGTGCGGGGGGCGAGGGAAAAACTGTTTTTT
CSALVRGAREKLFF
>TRBD1|TRBV4-1|.|TRBJ1-1
TGCGCCAGCAGCCAAGTTTCGGACAGGAGAGCTTTCTTT
CASSQVSDRRAFF
>.|TRBV29-1|.|TRBJ1-3
TGCAGCGTTCGGGGGGCTGCGGGAAACACCATATATTTT
CSVRGAAGNTIYF
>.|TRBV27|many|TRBJ2-7
TGTGCCAGCAGCCGGACAGCACTCTACGAGCAGTACTTC
CASSRTALYEQYF
>TRBD1|TRBV19|many|TRBJ1-5
TGTGCCAGTAGTATTGTGACAGGGGAGGCCCGGCTCTTCAATCAGCCCCAGCATTTT
CASSIVTGEARLFNQPQHF
>.|TRBV20-1|few|TRBJ2-5
TGCAGTGCTACCTCACAAGAGCGGTCCCAAGAGACCCAGTACTTC
CSATSQERSQETQYF
>TRBD2|TRBV14|few|TRBJ2-7
TGTGCCAGCAGCCAACGGACTAGCGCCGGAGAGCAGTACTTC
CASSQRTSAGEQYF
>TRBD1|TRBV7-9|few|TRBJ2-7
TGTGCCAGCAGCTTAGAAGGTTTGGGCAGGGGGCGTCCCAGGGAGCAGTACTTC
CASSLEGLGRGRPREQYF
>.|TRBV27|.|TRBJ1-2
TGTGCCAGCAGGGGACGGGACAACTATGGCTACACCTTC
CASRGRDNYGYTF
>.|TRBV27|few|TRBJ1-6
TGTGCCAGCAGTTGGAGGGGGAGGTCACCCCTCCACTTT
CASSWRGRSPLHF
>TRBD1|TRBV19|many|TRBJ1-2
TGTGCCAGTAGTGCACTCGGACAGGCGAGCAACTATGGCTACACCTTC
CASSALGQASNYGYTF
>.|TRBV4-1|.|TRBJ2-3
TGTGCCAGCAGCCAAGTCCAGGGCACAGATACGCAGTATTTT
CASSQVQGTDTQYF
>TRBD1|TRBV5-1|few|TRBJ2-7
TGCGCCAGCAGCTTGGGACAGGGGGCAAACGAGCAGTACTTC
CASSLGQGANEQYF
>.|TRBV7-3|.|TRBJ1-1
TGTGCCAGCAGCTTAAACGGGCTTTTAGACACTGAAGCTTTCTTT
CASSLNGLLDTEAFF
>.|TRBV7-9|many|TRBJ1-1
TGTGCCAGCAGCACCGGGATTCCCTGGGAAGCTTTCTTT
CASSTGIPWEAFF
>TRBD1|TRBV7-9|many|TRBJ2-5
TGTGCCAGCAGTTTCCCGACAGGGGTCGGAGAGACCCAGTACTTC
CASSFPTGVGETQYF
>.|TRBV12-3/TRBV12-4|.|TRBJ2-2
TGTGCCAGCAGTTTATCCATGTGGGGTGGGGTGGCGAACACCGGGGAGCTGTTTTTT
CASSLSMWGGVANTGELFF